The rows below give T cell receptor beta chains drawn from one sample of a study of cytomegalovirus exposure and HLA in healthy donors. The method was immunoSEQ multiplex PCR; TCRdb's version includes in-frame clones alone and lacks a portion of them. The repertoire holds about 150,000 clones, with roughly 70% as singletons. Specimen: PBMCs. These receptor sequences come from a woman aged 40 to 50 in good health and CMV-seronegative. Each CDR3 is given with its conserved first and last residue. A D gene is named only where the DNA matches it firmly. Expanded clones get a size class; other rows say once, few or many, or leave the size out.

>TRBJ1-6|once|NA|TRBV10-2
TGCGCCAGCAAGGGCAGGGTCGGTTCACCCCTCCACTTT
CASKGRVGSPLHF
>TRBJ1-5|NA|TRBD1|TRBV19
TGTGCCAGTAGTATCACCCGACAGGGGAGGGCTCAGCCCCAGCATTTT
CASSITRQGRAQPQHF
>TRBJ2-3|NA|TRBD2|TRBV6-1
TGTGCCAGCATCCGTGGGGGGGAACCCACAGATACGCAGTATTTT
CASIRGGEPTDTQYF
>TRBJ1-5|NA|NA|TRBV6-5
TGTGCCAGCAGTTTGACGGGAGAGGAGCCCCAGCATTTT
CASSLTGEEPQHF
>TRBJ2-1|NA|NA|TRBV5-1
TGCGCCAGCAGCTTGACAGGTAACAATGAGCAGTTCTTC
CASSLTGNNEQFF
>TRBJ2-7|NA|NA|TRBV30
TGTGCCTGGAGTGTTGGGACTGCTCCCTACGAGCAGTACTTC
CAWSVGTAPYEQYF
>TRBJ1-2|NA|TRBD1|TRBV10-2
TGCGCCAGCAGTCGGGACAGCGACAACTATGGCTACACCTTC
CASSRDSDNYGYTF
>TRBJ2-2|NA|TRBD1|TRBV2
TGTGCCAGCAGAAGAGGGACAGGGATAACCGGGGAGCTGTTTTTT
CASRRGTGITGELFF
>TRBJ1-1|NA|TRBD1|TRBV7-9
TGTGCCAGCAGCACAGGGGTCCCTGAAGCTTTCTTT
CASSTGVPEAFF
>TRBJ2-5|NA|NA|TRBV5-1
TGCGCCAGCAGCTCCGATACACAAGAGACCCAGTACTTC
CASSSDTQETQYF
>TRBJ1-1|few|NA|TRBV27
TGTGCCAGCAGTGGCCTGGGGGCATGGAACACTGAAGCTTTCTTT
CASSGLGAWNTEAFF
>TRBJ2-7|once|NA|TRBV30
TGTGCCTGGATCAACGAGGGGGGGCACTCCTACGAGCAGTACTTC
CAWINEGGHSYEQYF
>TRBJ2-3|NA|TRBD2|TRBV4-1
TGCGCCAGCAGCCACGTCGGACTAGCGGGGGGTGATACGCAGTATTTT
CASSHVGLAGGDTQYF
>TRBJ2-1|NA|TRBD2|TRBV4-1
TGCGCCAGCAGCCTCAGCGGGAGAAATGAGCAGTTCTTC
CASSLSGRNEQFF
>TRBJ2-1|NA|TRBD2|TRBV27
TGTGCCAGCAGTGCCGGACTAGCGGGAAATGAGCAGTTCTTC
CASSAGLAGNEQFF
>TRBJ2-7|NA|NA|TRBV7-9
TGTTCCAGCAGCCAGACAGGCGACGAGCAGTACTTC
CSSSQTGDEQYF
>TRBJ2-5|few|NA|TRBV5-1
TGCGCCAGCAGGAAGTTAGCGGTCAAACAAGAGACCCAGTACTTC
CASRKLAVKQETQYF